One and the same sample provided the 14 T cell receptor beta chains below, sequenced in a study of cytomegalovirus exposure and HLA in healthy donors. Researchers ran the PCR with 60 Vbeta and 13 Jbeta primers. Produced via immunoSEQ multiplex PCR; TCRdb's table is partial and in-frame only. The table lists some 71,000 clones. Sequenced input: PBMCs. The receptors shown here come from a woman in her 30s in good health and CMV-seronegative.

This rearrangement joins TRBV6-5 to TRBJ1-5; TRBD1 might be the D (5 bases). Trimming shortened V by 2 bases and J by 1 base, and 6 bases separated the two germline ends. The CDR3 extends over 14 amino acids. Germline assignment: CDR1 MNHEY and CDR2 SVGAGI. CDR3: CASSYGGSNQPQHF. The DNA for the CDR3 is TGTGCCAGCAGTTACGGGGGGAGCAATCAGCCCCAGCATTTT.

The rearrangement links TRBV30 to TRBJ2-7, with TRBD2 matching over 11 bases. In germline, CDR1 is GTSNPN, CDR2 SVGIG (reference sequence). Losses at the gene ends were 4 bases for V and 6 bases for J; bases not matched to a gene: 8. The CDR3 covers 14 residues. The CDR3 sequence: CAWTGRGTSGEQYF. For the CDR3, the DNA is TGTGCCTGGACGGGACGGGGGACTAGCGGCGAGCAGTACTTC. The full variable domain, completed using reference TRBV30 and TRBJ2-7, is SQTIHQWPATLVQPVGSPLSLECTVEGTSNPNLYWYRQAAGRGLQLLFYSVGIGQISSEVPQNLSASRPQDRQFILSSKKLLLSDSGFYLCAWTGRGTSGEQYFGPGTRLTVT.

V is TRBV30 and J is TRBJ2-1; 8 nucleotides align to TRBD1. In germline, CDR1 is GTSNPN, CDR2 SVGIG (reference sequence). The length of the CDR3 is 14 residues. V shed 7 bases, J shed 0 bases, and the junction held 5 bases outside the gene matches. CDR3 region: CASRTGGSYNEQFF. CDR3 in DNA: TGTGCCTCAAGAACAGGGGGCTCCTACAATGAGCAGTTCTTC. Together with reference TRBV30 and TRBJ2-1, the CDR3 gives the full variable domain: SQTIHQWPATLVQPVGSPLSLECTVEGTSNPNLYWYRQAAGRGLQLLFYSVGIGQISSEVPQNLSASRPQDRQFILSSKKLLLSDSGFYLCASRTGGSYNEQFFGPGTRLTVL.

In DNA, the CDR3 is TGTGCCAGCAGCCCGGCGGCGGGGGTCTACGAGCAGTACTTC. This sequence encodes CASSPAAGVYEQYF. The rearrangement uses TRBV9 and TRBJ2-7; 7 bases line up with TRBD2. The CDR3 spans 14 residues. CDR1 is SGDLS, CDR2 YYNGEE, per germline. Losses at the gene ends were 4 bases for V and 3 bases for J; bases not matched to a gene: 7.

CDR3 in amino acids: CASSPGGTQYF. CDR3 in DNA: TGTGCCAGCAGTCCTGGAGGGACCCAGTACTTC. The V and J genes are TRBV2 and TRBJ2-5; a weak D match, TRBD2 (5 bases). This CDR3 contains 11 residues. Per germline, CDR1 SNHLY and CDR2 FYNNEI. V gave up 5 bases and J gave up 7 bases, with 8 bases separating them.

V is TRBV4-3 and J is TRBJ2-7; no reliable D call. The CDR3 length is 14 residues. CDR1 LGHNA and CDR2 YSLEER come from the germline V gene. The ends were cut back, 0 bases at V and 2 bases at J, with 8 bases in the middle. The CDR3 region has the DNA TGCGCCAGCAGCCAAGAGCTCTCAGCCTACGAGCAGTACTTC. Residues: CASSQELSAYEQYF.

The CDR3 region has the DNA TGTGCCAGCTCAACGCAGGGGGATCAGCCCCAGCATTTT. This translates into CASSTQGDQPQHF. This sequence joins TRBV18 and TRBJ1-5, with TRBD1 identical over 7 bases. Germline-derived CDR1 and CDR2 are KGHSH and LQKENI. Trimming cost V 5 bases and J 5 bases; bases outside gene matches: 3. This CDR3 has 13 residues.

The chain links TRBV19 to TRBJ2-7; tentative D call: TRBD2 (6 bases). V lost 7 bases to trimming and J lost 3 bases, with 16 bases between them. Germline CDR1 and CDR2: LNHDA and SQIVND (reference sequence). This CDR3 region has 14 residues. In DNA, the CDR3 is TGTGCCAGTACTCCCGGGACTGACTTCTACGAGCAGTACTTC. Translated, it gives CASTPGTDFYEQYF. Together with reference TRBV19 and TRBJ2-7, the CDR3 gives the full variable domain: DGGITQSPKYLFRKEGQNVTLSCEQNLNHDAMYWYRQDPGQGLRLIYYSQIVNDFQKGDIAEGYSVSREKKESFPLTVTSAQKNPTAFYLCASTPGTDFYEQYFGPGTRLTVT.

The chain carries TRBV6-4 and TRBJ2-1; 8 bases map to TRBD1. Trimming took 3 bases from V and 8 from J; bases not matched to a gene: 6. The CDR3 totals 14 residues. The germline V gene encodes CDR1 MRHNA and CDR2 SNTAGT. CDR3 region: CASSEQGAADEQFF. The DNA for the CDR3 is TGTGCCAGCAGTGAGCAGGGGGCTGCGGATGAGCAGTTCTTC.

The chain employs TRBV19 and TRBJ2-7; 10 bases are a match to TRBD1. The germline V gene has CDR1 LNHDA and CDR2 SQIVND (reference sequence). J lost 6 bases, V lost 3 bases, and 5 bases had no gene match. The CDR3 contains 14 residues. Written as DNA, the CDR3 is TGTGCCAGTAGTATGCGGGACAGGGGCCCCGAGCAGTACTTC. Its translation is CASSMRDRGPEQYF.

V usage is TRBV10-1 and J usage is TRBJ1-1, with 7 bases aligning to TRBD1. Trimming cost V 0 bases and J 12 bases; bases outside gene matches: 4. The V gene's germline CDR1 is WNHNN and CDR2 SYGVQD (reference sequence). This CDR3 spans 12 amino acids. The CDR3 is CASSESGRGSFF. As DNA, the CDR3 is TGCGCCAGCAGTGAGTCTGGCAGGGGGTCTTTCTTT.

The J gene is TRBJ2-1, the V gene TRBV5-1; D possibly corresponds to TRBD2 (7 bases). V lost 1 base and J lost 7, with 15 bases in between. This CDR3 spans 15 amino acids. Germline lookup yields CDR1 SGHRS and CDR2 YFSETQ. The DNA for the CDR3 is TGCGCCAGCAGCTTGTCTGGGGGGGCCTGGAATGAGCAGTTCTTC. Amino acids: CASSLSGGAWNEQFF.

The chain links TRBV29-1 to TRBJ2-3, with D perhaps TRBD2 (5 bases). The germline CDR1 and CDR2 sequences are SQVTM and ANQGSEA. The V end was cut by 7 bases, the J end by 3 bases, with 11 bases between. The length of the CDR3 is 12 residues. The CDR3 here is CSAKLGTDTQYF. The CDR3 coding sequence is TGCAGCGCAAAACTAGGTACAGATACGCAGTATTTT.

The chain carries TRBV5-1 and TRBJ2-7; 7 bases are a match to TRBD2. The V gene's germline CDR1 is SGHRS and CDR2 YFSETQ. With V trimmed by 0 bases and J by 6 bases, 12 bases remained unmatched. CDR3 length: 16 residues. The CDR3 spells CASSLASTSGVVEQYF. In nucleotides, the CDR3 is TGCGCCAGCAGCTTGGCCTCGACCAGCGGGGTAGTCGAGCAGTACTTC.